Listed here is a single T cell receptor (beta chain). Its target is not known. TCRdb used MiXCR to reprocess the 5' RACE reads, holding one entry per CDR3 protein. The sample lists fewer than 450,000 distinct CDR3 sequences, 8% to 9.5% occurring once. This sample was taken from a study of T cells after yellow fever vaccination. Looking at the study overall: With SMART-Seq v4 Ultra Low Input, the fractions containing low cell numbers were prepared. Study-wide results and caveats: After the booster, 96% of CD4 and 88% of CD8 primary-response clones were re-detected.

The germline V gene encodes CDR1 MGHRA and CDR2 YSYEKL. Trimming pared 0 bases from V and 6 bases from J, leaving 12 bases between. The CDR3 is 16 residues long. The V gene is TRBV4-1, the J gene TRBJ1-6; maybe TRBD1 (5 bases). Sequences were derived from PBMCs, sampled about 41 days after the first yellow fever vaccination. This clonotype was sampled from a young man who received the YFV17D yellow fever vaccine. CDR3 loop: CASSQEASGTNSPLHF. CDR3 nucleotides: TGCGCCAGCAGCCAAGAGGCGTCAGGGACTAATTCACCCCTCCACTTT.